These 23 T cell receptor beta chains share one sample of origin, sequenced in a study of OX40 agonist ivuxolimab in advanced cancers. Only in-frame clones appear in the TCRdb table, and some are missing; sequencing was by immunoSEQ multiplex PCR. This sample has some 43,000 clones; around 94% occur once, and the top ten carry 9.5% to 11%. Sequenced here: CD4+ or CD8+ T cells sorted from blood, sampled in a trial of the OX40 agonist ivuxolimab. The receptors shown here come from an adult with an advanced solid tumor such as melanoma, head and neck, liver or kidney cancer.

J is TRBJ2-3 and V is TRBV27; 9 bases fit TRBD2. The V segment lost 5 bases and the J segment 6 bases; nucleotides outside the gene matches: 6. The CDR3 has 14 residues. From germline, CDR1 is MNHEY and CDR2 SMNVEV (reference sequence). The DNA of the CDR3 is TGTGCCAGCAGTGGGGGACTAGCTGGTGATACGCAGTATTTT. Residues: CASSGGLAGDTQYF.

This clone was observed a single time. J is TRBJ2-3 and V is TRBV19, with D hard to call. Trimming stripped 6 bases from V and 4 bases from J, with 17 bases between. Germline CDR1 is LNHDA and CDR2 is SQIVND (reference sequence). This CDR3 has 15 residues. The CDR3 bases are TGTGCCAGTAGCAAATCATCCCTGGCATCAGATACGCAGTATTTT. Translation: CASSKSSLASDTQYF. The full variable domain, its missing parts supplied by reference TRBV19 and TRBJ2-3, is DGGITQSPKYLFRKEGQNVTLSCEQNLNHDAMYWYRQDPGQGLRLIYYSQIVNDFQKGDIAEGYSVSREKKESFPLTVTSAQKNPTAFYLCASSKSSLASDTQYFGPGTRLTVL.

The chain carries TRBV4-3 and TRBJ2-7; D might be TRBD2 (6 bases). The CDR3 has 14 residues. CDR1 LGHNA and CDR2 YSLEER come from the germline V gene. The ends were cut back, 4 bases at V and 2 bases at J, with 12 bases in the middle. The CDR3 nucleotides read TGCGCCAGCAGCCTGGGGAGGCGGACCTACGAGCAGTACTTC. Residues: CASSLGRRTYEQYF.

The rearrangement links TRBV7-2 to TRBJ2-1, with 12 bases lining up with TRBD2. V was clipped by 1 base and J by 12 bases; unmatched bases: 10. Looked up from germline, CDR1 is SGHTA and CDR2 is FQGNSA. CDR3 size: 16 residues. CDR3 loop: CASSLDRTSGVVGQFF. As DNA, the CDR3 is TGTGCCAGCAGCTTAGACCGGACTAGCGGGGTCGTCGGGCAGTTCTTC.

This clone appeared a single time. The gene calls are TRBV9 and TRBJ2-1; D might be TRBD1 or TRBD2, each matching 6 bases. Germline V lookup: CDR1 SGDLS, CDR2 YYNGEE. Between the trimmed V and J ends, which lost 3 bases and 3 bases, there was a span of 13 bases. This CDR3 has 15 amino acids. In nucleotides, the CDR3 is TGTGCCAGCAGCGGGGGGGCCGACTACTACAATGAGCAGTTCTTC. Translation gives CASSGGADYYNEQFF.

The chain couples TRBV6-4 to TRBJ2-7; D is unclear. V was pared by 3 bases and J by 3 bases, with 9 bases between. This CDR3 comprises 13 residues. Germline V gene data show CDR1 as MRHNA and CDR2 as SNTAGT. The CDR3 here is CASSEGPSYEQYF. The CDR3 DNA reads TGTGCCAGCAGTGAAGGCCCAAGCTACGAGCAGTACTTC.

The rearrangement links TRBV5-6 to TRBJ1-2; TRBD1 matches at 10 bases. Trimming cost V 0 bases and J 0 bases; bases outside gene matches: 5. Germline loops: CDR1 SGHDT, CDR2 YYEEEE. The CDR3 has 17 amino acids. The DNA for the CDR3 is TGTGCCAGCAGCTTGGGACAGGGGGCGAAATCTAACTATGGCTACACCTTC. Protein: CASSLGQGAKSNYGYTF.

The chain joins TRBV9 to TRBJ1-5, with D maybe TRBD1 (5 bases). Per the germline V gene, CDR1 is SGDLS and CDR2 is YYNGEE. The CDR3 runs 13 residues. Trimming stripped 3 bases from V and 7 bases from J, with 11 bases between. CDR3 sequence reads: CASSETGEQPQHF. The CDR3 DNA reads TGTGCCAGCAGCGAAACAGGTGAGCAGCCCCAGCATTTT.

This chain joins TRBV5-1 and TRBJ1-5; D remains unclear. CDR1 is SGHRS, CDR2 YFSETQ, per germline. Trimming removed 1 base from V and 3 bases from J, with 5 bases in between. The CDR3 totals 13 residues. CDR3 in amino acids: CASSLRPNQPQHF. The CDR3 coding sequence is TGCGCCAGCAGCTTGAGGCCCAATCAGCCCCAGCATTTT.

On this clone: Other DNA variants within this sample encode the same CDR3. CDR3 bases: TGTGCCAGCAGTTATGGCAATGAGCAGTTCTTC. Amino acid sequence: CASSYGNEQFF. The V and J genes are TRBV6-5 and TRBJ2-1, with D unresolved. This CDR3 has 11 residues. V lost 3 bases to trimming and J lost 6 bases, with 3 bases between them. Germline V CDR1 and CDR2: MNHEY, SVGAGI.

This chain links TRBV27 with TRBJ2-7, with no clear D. The length of the CDR3 is 14 residues. V lost 5 bases, J lost 2 bases, and 13 bases lay in between. CDR1 is MNHEY, CDR2 SMNVEV, per germline (reference sequence). The CDR3 protein is CASSPDPVPYEQYF. The DNA of the CDR3 is TGTGCCAGCAGTCCAGACCCGGTGCCCTACGAGCAGTACTTC.

V and J are TRBV27 and TRBJ2-1; 10 positions match TRBD2. The V gene end was trimmed by 2 bases and the J gene end by 6 bases; junction bases not matched to a gene: 10. This CDR3 is 17 amino acids long. Germline V lookup: CDR1 MNHEY, CDR2 SMNVEV (reference sequence). CDR3 DNA: TGTGCCAGCAGTTTAAGCTCTCGACTAGCGGGTGTCAATGAGCAGTTCTTC. This gives the protein CASSLSSRLAGVNEQFF.

This chain uses TRBV10-3 with TRBJ2-1; 10 bases align to TRBD2. V shed 6 bases, J shed 5 bases, and the junction held 13 bases outside the gene matches. The CDR3 length is 17 residues. Per the germline V gene, CDR1 is ENHRY and CDR2 is SYGVKD. For the CDR3, the DNA is TGTGCCATCAGCCTACTCATAGCGGGAGGTGGTCACAATGAGCAGTTCTTC. Translation: CAISLLIAGGGHNEQFF.

This rearrangement joins TRBV9 to TRBJ2-3, with D uncertain. Germline V gene sequence: CDR1 SGDLS, CDR2 YYNGEE. The CDR3 has 13 residues. V lost 4 bases, J lost 1 base, and 7 bases lay in between. The CDR3 protein is CASSHPGTDTQYF. Written as DNA, the CDR3 is TGTGCCAGCAGCCACCCTGGCACAGATACGCAGTATTTT.

This chain links TRBV27 with TRBJ1-1, with TRBD1 matching over 7 bases. Germline V CDR1 and CDR2: MNHEY, SMNVEV (reference sequence). V shed 4 bases, J shed 1 base, and the junction held 3 bases outside the gene matches. The CDR3 covers 14 residues. In nucleotides, the CDR3 is TGTGCCAGCAGTTCACAGGGGCCGAACACTGAAGCTTTCTTT. Translating it yields CASSSQGPNTEAFF.

The chain combines TRBV13 with TRBJ2-4; TRBD2 might be the D (5 bases). Trimming left V 5 bases short and J 6 bases short, with 8 bases between. The CDR3 loop spans 12 amino acids. Germline V CDR1 and CDR2: PRHDT, FYEKMQ (reference sequence). CDR3: CASSLRGNIQYF. The CDR3 bases are TGTGCCAGCAGCCTCCGGGGAAACATTCAGTACTTC.

The J gene is TRBJ2-7, the V gene TRBV5-4; 7 bases are a match to TRBD2. V dropped 2 bases and J dropped 4; count of bases not matched to a gene: 6. This CDR3 contains 14 residues. Germline CDR1 and CDR2: SGHNT and YYREEE (reference sequence). The CDR3 protein is CASSFGGRTYEQYF. CDR3 sequence (DNA): TGTGCCAGCAGCTTTGGCGGGAGAACATACGAGCAGTACTTC. The whole variable domain, filled in from reference TRBV5-4 and TRBJ2-7, reads ETGVTQSPTHLIKTRGQQVTLRCSSQSGHNTVSWYQQALGQGPQFIFQYYREEENGRGNFPPRFSGLQFPNYSSELNVNALELDDSALYLCASSFGGRTYEQYFGPGTRLTVT.

V gene TRBV28 combines with J gene TRBJ2-1, with TRBD2 as a possible D gene (6 bases). The CDR3 consists of 12 residues. The V gene's germline CDR1 is MDHEN and CDR2 SYDVKM. Between the trimmed V and J ends, which lost 4 bases and 11 bases, there was a span of 12 bases. CDR3 DNA: TGTGCCAGCAGTTCGCGCGGGGTCCAGCAGTTCTTC. It encodes CASSSRGVQQFF. Filled out from reference TRBV28 and TRBJ2-1, the complete variable domain reads DVKVTQSSRYLVKRTGEKVFLECVQDMDHENMFWYRQDPGLGLRLIYFSYDVKMKEKGDIPEGYSVSREKKERFSLILESASTNQTSMYLCASSSRGVQQFFGPGTRLTVL.

The rearrangement joins TRBV7-9 to TRBJ2-2; D ambiguous. V lost 6 bases and J lost 0, with 8 bases in between. The CDR3 runs 14 residues. CDR1 is SEHNR and CDR2 is FQNEAQ in the germline V gene (reference sequence). The CDR3 nucleotides are TGTGCCAGCAGGTGGGCGCCGAACACCGGGGAGCTGTTTTTT. Protein product: CASRWAPNTGELFF.

This chain connects TRBV9 to TRBJ2-1, with TRBD2 matching 15 bases. CDR3 length: 18 amino acids. CDR1 and CDR2 from the germline V gene are SGDLS and YYNGEE. Unmatched junction bases numbered 7, after V lost 4 bases and J lost 2 bases. This CDR3 reads CASSPRTSGRAAYNEQFF. CDR3 coding DNA: TGTGCCAGCAGCCCGCGGACTAGCGGGAGGGCGGCCTACAATGAGCAGTTCTTC. Filled out from reference TRBV9 and TRBJ2-1, the complete variable domain reads DSGVTQTPKHLITATGQRVTLRCSPRSGDLSVYWYQQSLDQGLQFLIQYYNGEERAKGNILERFSAQQFPDLHSELNLSSLELGDSALYFCASSPRTSGRAAYNEQFFGPGTRLTVL.

The genes are TRBV19 and TRBJ2-1; 13 positions match TRBD2. CDR1 is LNHDA and CDR2 is SQIVND in the germline V gene (reference sequence). This CDR3 comprises 17 residues. V shed 5 bases, J shed 1 base, and the junction held 5 bases outside the gene matches. CDR3 nucleotides: TGTGCCAGTAGTCCCGCGGGACTAGCGGGATCCTACAATGAGCAGTTCTTC. It codes for CASSPAGLAGSYNEQFF.

CDR3 region: CSVHRDEGEEKLFF. For the CDR3, the DNA is TGCAGCGTTCACCGGGACGAGGGCGAGGAAAAACTGTTTTTT. The rearrangement joins TRBV29-1 to TRBJ1-4, with D possibly matching TRBD1 (5 bases). V shed 5 bases and J shed 8 bases, with 18 bases lying between them. In germline, CDR1 is SQVTM, CDR2 ANQGSEA. This CDR3 contains 14 residues.

This chain uses TRBV6-1 with TRBJ1-1; D remains unclear. Germline-derived CDR1 and CDR2 are MNHNS and SASEGT. The V end lost 7 bases, the J end lost 0 bases, and 9 bases lay between the germline ends. The length of the CDR3 is 13 residues. The CDR3 sequence is CASIGQVNTEAFF. DNA for the CDR3: TGTGCCAGCATTGGGCAGGTGAACACTGAAGCTTTCTTT.